The source of this TCR beta chain is a study of cytomegalovirus exposure and HLA in healthy donors. Germline CDR1 is SGHTS and CDR2 is YDEGEE. Trimming removed 4 bases at V and 5 bases at J, with 19 bases between. This CDR3 comprises 17 residues. 60 Vbeta and 13 Jbeta primers were used in PCR. TCRdb's copy holds only in-frame clones and misses some; the assay was immunoSEQ multiplex PCR. The top ten clones hold 4.5% to 5% of a sample with 100,000 to 150,000 clones, just under 75% of them seen once. Sequenced material: PBMCs. This sequence originates from a man aged 60 to 69 in good health and CMV-seropositive. The chain recombines TRBV5-8 with TRBJ1-6, with D perhaps TRBD1 (5 bases). CDR3 sequence (DNA): TGTGCCAGCAGCACTTATGGGGGGACGTCAAATAATTCACCCCTCCACTTT. Translated, it gives CASSTYGGTSNNSPLHF.